This T cell receptor beta chain appears in the sequencing data of a study of CD8 T cells in ankylosing spondylitis. This clonotype was found a few times. The antigen is not known. Broader study findings: Matched synovial fluid from ankylosing spondylitis patients was reported to be enriched for disease-linked clones. Blood from ankylosing spondylitis patients appeared to carry a characteristic roughly 8-variant TCR beta motif. Disease-linked clones had a CD8+ phenotype and relatively low frequency in peripheral blood. Previous work reported some of these motif variants in the synovial fluid and blood of reactive arthritis.

Making the TCR beta libraries involved quantitative 5'-RACE with molecular barcodes. TCRdb used MiXCR to reprocess the 5' RACE reads, holding one entry per CDR3 protein. The sample shows hundreds of thousands of distinct CDR3 sequences, about a sixth of them seen only once. V shed 6 bases, J shed 5 bases, and the junction held 2 bases outside the gene matches. From germline, CDR1 is SQVTM and CDR2 ANQGSEA. This CDR3 is 12 amino acids long. The TCR comes from a male donor with ankylosing spondylitis. The sequenced sample consisted of blood, either unsorted or a sorted T cell fraction (not recorded which). The chain links TRBV29-1 to TRBJ2-2; TRBD1 matches at 8 bases. CDR3 bases: TGCAGCGTGACAGGGGAGACCGGGGAGCTGTTTTTT. Its protein is CSVTGETGELFF.